The 28 T cell receptor beta chains below all came from one sample that was sequenced in a study of blood T cell repertoires in COVID-19. The protocol was immunoSEQ multiplex PCR, while the TCRdb copy is restricted to in-frame clones and leaves out a portion. The sample lists some 110,000 clones, 65% to 80% occurring once. The sequenced sample was peripheral blood. These receptors were collected from a man aged 50 to 59 with acute or convalescent COVID-19.

V is TRBV19 and J is TRBJ2-1, with 13 bases fitting TRBD2. Germline V gene lookup returns CDR1 LNHDA and CDR2 SQIVND (reference sequence). The V segment lost 1 base and the J segment 1 base; nucleotides outside the gene matches: 7. CDR3 length: 19 amino acids. DNA of the CDR3: TGTGCCAGTAGTATAGTCGGGACTAGCGGGGTTGGGTCCTACAATGAGCAGTTCTTC. The encoded protein is CASSIVGTSGVGSYNEQFF.

This chain links TRBV10-1 with TRBJ2-3, with TRBD1 identical over 11 bases. Looked up from germline, CDR1 is WNHNN and CDR2 is SYGVQD (reference sequence). V was clipped by 4 bases and J by 3 bases; unmatched bases: 9. The CDR3 contains 17 residues. CDR3 sequence: CASSGTQDRGRTDTQYF. In DNA, the CDR3 is TGCGCCAGCAGTGGAACCCAGGACAGGGGGCGGACAGATACGCAGTATTTT.

The chain links TRBV28 to TRBJ2-1, with D tentatively TRBD1 (6 bases). The CDR3 sequence is 12 residues long. V was pared by 2 bases and J by 15 bases, with 14 bases between. Germline V gene sequence: CDR1 MDHEN, CDR2 SYDVKM. The CDR3 protein is CASSLQQGTWFF. For the CDR3, the DNA is TGTGCCAGCAGTTTACAACAGGGAACTTGGTTCTTC.

The chain uses TRBV6-5 and TRBJ1-5; possibly TRBD1 for D (5 bases). Trimming took 6 bases from V and 0 from J, leaving 12 bases between them. Germline V lookup: CDR1 MNHEY, CDR2 SVGAGI. The CDR3 runs 15 residues. CDR3 sequence (DNA): TGTGCCAGCAGGGGCGTGGGGGGTAGCAATCAGCCCCAGCATTTT. Its protein product is CASRGVGGSNQPQHF.

The V and J genes are TRBV28 and TRBJ2-7; no clear D gene. CDR1 and CDR2 (germline): MDHEN, SYDVKM. The CDR3 consists of 13 residues. Deletions cut 6 bases from V and 2 bases from J, with 11 bases between. CDR3 residues: CASRDMLAYEQYF. The CDR3 DNA reads as TGTGCCAGCAGGGATATGCTAGCCTACGAGCAGTACTTC.

The chain combines TRBV14 with TRBJ2-7; D may be TRBD2 (6 bases). Germline V gene data show CDR1 as SGHDN and CDR2 as FVKESK. Trimming pared 1 base from V and 3 bases from J, leaving 13 bases between. The CDR3 is 15 residues long. CDR3 sequence reads: CASSQGSGSFYEQYF. The CDR3 bases are TGTGCCAGCAGCCAAGGTTCCGGGAGCTTCTACGAGCAGTACTTC.

The sample holds one count of this clone. V gene TRBV5-1 combines with J gene TRBJ2-7, with 7 bases aligning to TRBD1. The V and J ends lost 5 bases and 6 bases, in that order; junction bases with no gene match: 5. From germline, CDR1 is SGHRS and CDR2 YFSETQ. The CDR3 is 12 amino acids. The CDR3 nucleotides read TGCGCCAGCAGAGATACAGGGGCCGAGCAGTACTTC. This sequence encodes CASRDTGAEQYF. Full variable domain (remainder filled in from reference TRBV5-1 and TRBJ2-7): KAGVTQTPRYLIKTRGQQVTLSCSPISGHRSVSWYQQTPGQGLQFLFEYFSETQRNKGNFPGRFSGRQFSNSRSEMNVSTLELGDSALYLCASRDTGAEQYFGPGTRLTVT.

The chain joins TRBV13 to TRBJ1-2; D remains ambiguous. V gave up 5 bases and J gave up 8 bases, with 18 bases separating them. The CDR3 loop spans 14 amino acids. CDR1 is PRHDT and CDR2 is FYEKMQ in the germline V gene (reference sequence). The CDR3 spells CASSTRMAYAGYTF. CDR3 bases: TGTGCCAGCAGCACCAGGATGGCGTATGCGGGCTACACCTTC. Full variable domain (missing parts from reference TRBV13 and TRBJ1-2): AAGVIQSPRHLIKEKRETATLKCYPIPRHDTVYWYQQGPGQDPQFLISFYEKMQSDKGSIPDRFSAQQFSDYHSELNMSSLELGDSALYFCASSTRMAYAGYTFGSGTRLTVV.

This chain connects TRBV5-1 to TRBJ1-1, with 8 positions matching TRBD1. The CDR3 extends over 15 amino acids. Germline CDR1 reads SGHRS; CDR2 reads YFSETQ. The ends lost 0 bases at V and 2 bases at J; junction bases unmatched: 3. Written as DNA, the CDR3 is TGCGCCAGCAGCTTGGCCTCAGGGGGCAACACTGAAGCTTTCTTT. It translates to CASSLASGGNTEAFF.

This clone has just a few counts. V and J are TRBV2 and TRBJ1-4; the match to TRBD1 covers 10 bases. The trim removed 3 bases at V and 7 bases at J, leaving 8 bases unmatched. The CDR3 extends over 16 amino acids. Germline V gene lookup returns CDR1 SNHLY and CDR2 FYNNEI. CDR3 in amino acids: CASSDYRQGAGEKLFF. The DNA of the CDR3 is TGTGCCAGCAGTGATTATAGACAGGGGGCCGGTGAAAAACTGTTTTTT.

The V call is TRBV7-3, the J call TRBJ2-1; D uncertain. The V and J ends lost 5 bases and 2 bases respectively, with 7 bases between them. CDR3 length equals 13 residues. Looked up from germline, CDR1 is SGHTA and CDR2 is FQGTGA. The CDR3 loop is CASSLNTYNEQFF. Written as DNA, the CDR3 is TGTGCCAGCAGCCTTAACACCTACAATGAGCAGTTCTTC.

The rearrangement uses TRBV5-1 and TRBJ2-7, with a tentative D call TRBD1 (6 bases). Between the trimmed V and J ends, which lost 2 bases and 4 bases, there was a span of 7 bases. The CDR3 covers 12 residues. Germline V gives CDR1 SGHRS, CDR2 YFSETQ. The CDR3 coding sequence is TGCGCCAGCAGCTTTGACAGGTACGAGCAGTACTTC. This codes for CASSFDRYEQYF.

The chain links TRBV30 to TRBJ2-5; 11 bases fit TRBD2. The CDR3 loop spans 15 amino acids. The germline V gene encodes CDR1 GTSNPN and CDR2 SVGIG (reference sequence). Unmatched junction bases numbered 7, after V lost 2 bases and J lost 5 bases. CDR3 nucleotide sequence: TGTGCCTGGAGTTTAGCGGGGGGGCCGAGGGAGACCCAGTACTTC. The encoded protein is CAWSLAGGPRETQYF.

This chain joins TRBV2 and TRBJ2-7, with TRBD1 as a possible D gene (5 bases). V lost 1 base and J lost 7, with 11 bases in between. Per germline, CDR1 SNHLY and CDR2 FYNNEI. The CDR3 length is 13 residues. Written as DNA, the CDR3 is TGTGCCAGCAGTGAAGAGGGGCGGTGGGAGCAGTACTTC. Its translation is CASSEEGRWEQYF.

The V call is TRBV6-5, the J call TRBJ2-7; 9 nucleotides line up with TRBD1. The J segment lost 5 bases and the V segment lost 3 bases, leaving 8 bases of the junction unmatched. CDR3 length: 15 residues. Per germline, CDR1 MNHEY and CDR2 SVGAGI. The CDR3 DNA reads TGTGCCAGCAGTTATACCGGGACAGGGTTGGACGAGCAGTACTTC. Translating it yields CASSYTGTGLDEQYF.

This chain connects TRBV7-9 to TRBJ1-2; 10 bases are shared with TRBD1. This CDR3 contains 12 residues. Looked up from germline, CDR1 is SEHNR and CDR2 is FQNEAQ (reference sequence). J was trimmed by 8 bases and V by 4 bases; bases with no gene match: 1. CDR3: CASSWDRGGYTF. Here the CDR3 DNA reads TGTGCCAGCAGCTGGGACAGGGGAGGCTACACCTTC.

The rearrangement links TRBV3-1 (or the pseudogene TRBV3-2) to TRBJ2-3, with 11 bases fitting TRBD2. Per the germline V gene, CDR1 is LGHDT and CDR2 is YNNKEL (reference sequence). J was trimmed by 5 bases and V by 2 bases; bases with no gene match: 9. The CDR3 is 17 amino acids. The CDR3 here is CASSQSGLAALGDTQYF. For the CDR3, the DNA is TGTGCCAGCAGCCAATCGGGACTAGCGGCCTTGGGAGATACGCAGTATTTT.

The chain joins TRBV7-9 to TRBJ1-5, with a weak D call TRBD1 (5 bases). Germline-derived CDR1 and CDR2 are SEHNR and FQNEAQ (reference sequence). The CDR3 totals 15 residues. Trimming pared 5 bases from V and 1 base from J, leaving 12 bases between. The CDR3 loop is CASSRGGVSNQPQHF. The CDR3 DNA reads TGTGCCAGCAGCCGGGGGGGTGTGAGCAATCAGCCCCAGCATTTT.

The chain carries TRBV7-2 and TRBJ2-7; 7 bases fit TRBD1. Germline V gives CDR1 SGHTA, CDR2 FQGNSA. With 5 bases clipped from V and 6 bases from J, the junction kept 13 bases outside the gene matches. The CDR3 is made up of 15 amino acids. This CDR3 reads CASSDRDSAVSEQYF. CDR3 nucleotide sequence: TGTGCCAGCAGCGACCGGGACAGTGCCGTTAGCGAGCAGTACTTC.

The sample holds one count of this clone. The chain is built from TRBV21-1 and TRBJ2-3; whether TRBD2, the table's D call, matches the DNA was not checked. TRBV21-1 constitutes a pseudogene. The CDR3 is made up of 17 amino acids. The CDR3 region is CASSKDPNSSDSDTQYF. In DNA form, the CDR3 reads TGTGCCAGCAGCAAAGATCCTAACTCCTCCGATTCAGATACGCAGTATTTT.

This CDR3 reads CSVTFRLAGGGQFF. The DNA for the CDR3 is TGCAGCGTTACTTTTAGACTAGCGGGAGGAGGGCAGTTCTTC. The chain combines TRBV29-1 with TRBJ2-1; 13 positions agree with TRBD2. This CDR3 spans 14 amino acids. Germline assignment: CDR1 SQVTM and CDR2 ANQGSEA. V was clipped by 5 bases and J by 12 bases; unmatched bases: 10.

This chain links TRBV28 with TRBJ2-7; D is possibly TRBD2 (6 bases). CDR1 MDHEN and CDR2 SYDVKM come from the germline V gene. This CDR3 is built from 13 residues. V was cut by 6 bases and J by 10 bases, with 19 bases left in between. CDR3 coding DNA: TGTGCCAGCAGCTATGCAGGACTACCAGGACAGTACTTC. Protein product: CASSYAGLPGQYF.

This sequence joins TRBV19 and TRBJ2-2; 7 bases align to TRBD1. Germline V gene lookup returns CDR1 LNHDA and CDR2 SQIVND (reference sequence). There are 14 residues in the CDR3. V shed 4 bases, J shed 4 bases, and the junction held 3 bases outside the gene matches. CDR3 nucleotide sequence: TGTGCCAGTAGTACTTCAGGGGGCACCGGGGAGCTGTTTTTT. Protein: CASSTSGGTGELFF.

CDR3 in DNA: TGTGCCAGCAGTTACTCGAGGAGGACGGATGGCTACACCTTC. Residues: CASSYSRRTDGYTF. The chain carries TRBV6-5 and TRBJ1-2; D not resolved. Germline V CDR1 and CDR2: MNHEY, SVGAGI. The CDR3 sequence is 14 residues long. V shed 0 bases and J shed 6 bases, with 11 bases lying between them.

The chain links TRBV6-6 to TRBJ2-1; 7 bases line up with TRBD2. The CDR3 loop spans 14 amino acids. Unmatched junction bases numbered 7, after V lost 2 bases and J lost 9 bases. Germline V gene data show CDR1 as MNHNY and CDR2 as SVGAGI (reference sequence). The CDR3 DNA reads TGTGCCAGCAGTTACCTGACTAGCTCGGGTGAGCAGTTCTTC. Its translation is CASSYLTSSGEQFF.

The chain links TRBV30 to TRBJ1-6; 8 positions match TRBD1. Looked up from germline, CDR1 is GTSNPN and CDR2 is SVGIG (reference sequence). This CDR3 has 15 residues. V was pared by 3 bases and J by 8 bases, with 9 bases of the junction left unmatched. The CDR3: CAWRQRTGSDSPLHF. The CDR3 DNA reads TGTGCCTGGAGACAGAGGACAGGGTCGGATTCACCCCTCCACTTT.

V and J are TRBV11-2 and TRBJ2-5; maybe TRBD1 (5 bases). CDR1 and CDR2 from the germline V gene are SGHAT and FQNNGV. CDR3 length equals 19 residues. V lost 1 base, J lost 4 bases, and 25 bases lay in between. The CDR3 nucleotides read TGTGCCAGCAGCTTAGTTTTTCAGGGCGCGAGCCTACCCGGAGAGACCCAGTACTTC. It is translated as CASSLVFQGASLPGETQYF.

This chain joins TRBV12-3 or TRBV12-4 and TRBJ1-5, with D unresolved. CDR3 size: 13 residues. Trimming took 2 bases from V and 6 from J, leaving 8 bases between them. The DNA for the CDR3 is TGTGCCAGCAGTTTAAACGAGGGTCAGCCCCAGCATTTT. This sequence encodes CASSLNEGQPQHF.